The 9 T cell receptor beta chains listed next were all sequenced from one sample in a study of CD8 T cells in ankylosing spondylitis. TCRdb fed the 5' RACE reads into MiXCR, producing one record per CDR3 protein. The repertoire holds approximately 240,000 distinct CDR3 sequences, with 10% as singletons. Sequenced input: blood, either unsorted or a sorted T cell fraction (not recorded which). Every receptor here comes from a male donor with ankylosing spondylitis or in good health (not recorded which).

This clonotype was detected ten times or more. This sequence joins TRBV27 and TRBJ2-1; 8 bases align to TRBD1. CDR3 length: 16 amino acids. Trimming cost V 1 base and J 5 bases; bases outside gene matches: 7. Per the germline V gene, CDR1 is MNHEY and CDR2 is SMNVEV (reference sequence). CDR3 in amino acids: CASSLYPDRANNEQFF. The CDR3 nucleotides read TGTGCCAGCAGTTTATACCCGGACAGGGCCAACAATGAGCAGTTCTTC.

This clonotype has ten or more counts. This sequence joins TRBV30 and TRBJ2-2; either TRBD1 or TRBD2 may fit D (5 bases each). This CDR3 spans 12 amino acids. Germline V lookup: CDR1 GTSNPN, CDR2 SVGIG (reference sequence). V was shortened by 2 bases and J by 6 bases, with 7 bases between the two germline ends. The CDR3 protein is CAWSTGPGELFF. The CDR3 DNA reads TGTGCCTGGAGTACGGGGCCCGGGGAGCTGTTTTTT.

Many counts were recorded for this clonotype. The CDR3 is CASRRLNQETQYF. The CDR3 DNA is TGTGCCAGCAGGAGGCTGAACCAAGAGACCCAGTACTTC. The rearrangement joins TRBV6-2 or TRBV6-3 to TRBJ2-5; the D is unclear. Germline V lookup: CDR1 MNHEY, CDR2 SVGEGT. With 6 bases removed from V and 0 bases from J, the gap between germline ends came to 8 bases. The CDR3 is 13 residues long.

The V call is TRBV7-2, the J call TRBJ1-4; tentatively, D is TRBD1 (5 bases). The CDR3 sequence is 13 residues long. The V gene's germline CDR1 is SGHTA and CDR2 FQGNSA. The V end lost 3 bases, the J end lost 6 bases, and 8 bases lay between the germline ends. CDR3 sequence: CASSLGTYEKLFF. CDR3 sequence (DNA): TGTGCCAGCAGCTTGGGGACGTATGAAAAACTGTTTTTT.

The table lists this clonotype with many counts. The J gene is TRBJ1-6, the V gene TRBV6-5, with 8 bases identical to TRBD1. V lost 5 bases and J lost 6; bases outside the gene matches: 12. The CDR3 loop spans 17 amino acids. CDR1 and CDR2 from the germline V gene are MNHEY and SVGAGI. CDR3 bases: TGTGCCAGCAGTAACCCCCCCGGACAGGGTGGTAATTCACCCCTCCACTTT. Residues: CASSNPPGQGGNSPLHF.

This clonotype was seen many times. The chain recombines TRBV5-1 with TRBJ2-7, with TRBD1 matching over 11 bases. CDR3 length equals 15 residues. Germline CDR1 reads SGHRS; CDR2 reads YFSETQ. V dropped 0 bases and J dropped 6; count of bases not matched to a gene: 5. CDR3 DNA sequence: TGCGCCAGCAGCTTGGAAGGGGACAGGGGGGTCGAGCAGTACTTC. As protein: CASSLEGDRGVEQYF.

About this clonotype itself: A much bigger clone sits one base away, suggesting this may be a read error. This chain connects TRBV2 to TRBJ2-1; 9 bases align to TRBD2. Trimming cost V 7 bases and J 5 bases; bases outside gene matches: 9. The germline V gene encodes CDR1 SNHLY and CDR2 FYNNEI. This CDR3 has 15 residues. The DNA of the CDR3 is TGTGCCAGCAAGCGAGTGACTAGCGGTCACAATGAGCAGTTCTTC. It encodes CASKRVTSGHNEQFF.

This clonotype was observed a few times. The rearrangement links TRBV30 to TRBJ1-3, with D perhaps matching TRBD1 (6 bases). The CDR3 length is 14 residues. Germline CDR1 and CDR2: GTSNPN and SVGIG (reference sequence). Trimming pared 8 bases from V and 0 bases from J, leaving 14 bases between. CDR3 sequence (DNA): TGTGCCCTGCGGCAGGGGCACTCTGGAAACACCATATATTTT. Residues: CALRQGHSGNTIYF.

This clonotype was recorded at least ten times. This chain connects TRBV30 to TRBJ2-1; weak D call: TRBD2 (6 bases). Germline CDR1 reads GTSNPN; CDR2 reads SVGIG (reference sequence). The CDR3 extends over 13 amino acids. The ends were cut back, 2 bases at V and 9 bases at J, with 14 bases in the middle. The CDR3 here is CAWSPLEGLEQFF. The CDR3 DNA is TGTGCCTGGAGTCCATTGGAGGGGCTTGAGCAGTTCTTC.